The rows below give T cell receptor beta chains drawn from one sample of a study of blood T cell repertoires in COVID-19. Here immunoSEQ multiplex PCR was the method, and the copy in TCRdb shows in-frame clones only, minus some. The table lists approximately 190,000 clones, over 80% of them singletons. The source material was peripheral blood. These receptors all come from a woman aged 35 to 49 with acute or convalescent COVID-19. Each CDR3 is given with its conserved first and last residue. D genes are given only for firm matches. Clone size is shown for a subset of rows, as once, few, many or a class of expanded clone.

TRBJ1-2 . TRBV4-1 14 . CASSQSPSGYGYTF TGCGCCAGCAGCCAAAGCCCCTCGGGCTATGGCTACACCTTC
TRBJ1-2 . TRBV18 13 . CASSPDSSYGYTF TGTGCCAGCTCACCGGACAGTAGCTATGGCTACACCTTC
TRBJ1-3 . TRBV11-2 14 . CASSQLGEGNTIYF TGTGCCAGCAGCCAGCTAGGGGAAGGAAACACCATATATTTT
TRBJ2-4 . TRBV11-2 16 TRBD1 CASSRTRGPTGNIQYF TGTGCCAGCAGCCGTACCAGGGGGCCCACCGGGAACATTCAGTACTTC
TRBJ2-1 . TRBV7-2 15 . CASSLDPSYDNEQFF TGTGCCAGCAGCTTAGATCCCAGTTACGACAATGAGCAGTTCTTC
TRBJ2-2 . TRBV18 14 TRBD1 CASSLDRGTGELFF TGTGCCAGCTCCCTCGACAGGGGTACCGGGGAGCTGTTTTTT
TRBJ2-1 . TRBV7-2 18 TRBD2 CASSLRTSGGVSLNEQFF TGTGCCAGCAGCCTGAGGACTAGCGGGGGAGTTTCTCTCAATGAGCAGTTCTTC
TRBJ2-3 . TRBV28 17 . CASSLTRVGAGPDTQYF TGTGCCAGCAGTTTGACGAGGGTAGGTGCGGGCCCAGATACGCAGTATTTT
TRBJ2-5 . TRBV3-1/TRBV3-2 13 . CASSLRGSETQYF TGTGCCAGCAGCCTTCGGGGGTCCGAGACCCAGTACTTC
TRBJ2-7 . TRBV10-1 14 . CASSERGPPYEQYF TGCGCCAGCAGTGAGAGAGGGCCCCCCTACGAGCAGTACTTC
TRBJ1-2 few TRBV5-4 18 . CASSLRGYVSGRGYGYTF TGTGCCAGCAGCTTGAGGGGTTACGTATCCGGTAGGGGCTATGGCTACACCTTC
TRBJ1-2 . TRBV19 17 TRBD1 CASSIDTTGPTSYGYTF TGTGCCAGTAGTATAGACACGACAGGGCCTACATCCTATGGCTACACCTTC
TRBJ1-5 few TRBV5-1 14 TRBD1 CASSIGQGDQPQHF TGCGCCAGCAGCATTGGACAGGGGGATCAGCCCCAGCATTTT
TRBJ2-7 once TRBV28 14 TRBD1 CASSSSGTGDEQYF TGTGCCAGCAGTTCTTCCGGGACAGGGGACGAGCAGTACTTC
TRBJ1-5 . TRBV30 13 . CAWSPGGNQPQHF TGTGCCTGGAGTCCGGGGGGCAATCAGCCCCAGCATTTT
TRBJ2-3 . TRBV18 17 TRBD2 CASSPLSSGRAPDTQYF TGTGCCAGCTCACCACTTAGTAGCGGGAGGGCCCCAGATACGCAGTATTTT
TRBJ1-2 . TRBV15 16 . CATSRGPGLVGYGYTF TGTGCCACCAGCAGAGGGCCGGGGTTGGTCGGCTATGGCTACACCTTC
TRBJ1-6 . TRBV5-4 14 TRBD1 CASSTTGALTPLHF TGTGCCAGCAGCACGACAGGGGCTTTGACACCCCTCCACTTT
TRBJ2-3 few TRBV3-1/TRBV3-2 16 . CASSREEGAGTDTQYF TGTGCCAGCAGCCGGGAGGAGGGGGCCGGCACAGATACGCAGTATTTT
TRBJ2-2 . TRBV5-6 13 TRBD1 CASRYRGGGELFF TGTGCCAGCAGATACAGGGGTGGCGGGGAGCTGTTTTTT
TRBJ2-3 . TRBV9 17 TRBD2 CASSISSGLGDSDTQYF TGTGCCAGCAGCATATCCTCGGGACTAGGAGATTCCGATACGCAGTATTTT
TRBJ1-2 . TRBV28 15 TRBD1 CASNTAGTGGNGYTF TGTGCCAGCAATACGGCCGGGACAGGGGGCAATGGCTACACCTTC
TRBJ1-1 . TRBV6-2/TRBV6-3 13 . CASSYLGSRLPIF TGTGCCAGCAGTTACCTCGGGTCACGGCTACCAATCTTT
TRBJ1-4 . TRBV30 13 . CAWRAGVDEKLFF TGTGCCTGGAGGGCAGGGGTCGATGAAAAACTGTTTTTT
TRBJ2-7 once TRBV15 17 . CATSREAGLAGGYEQYF TGTGCCACCAGCAGAGAGGCGGGGTTGGCAGGGGGCTACGAGCAGTACTTC
TRBJ1-3 . TRBV7-9 15 . CASSLTGFVGNTIYF TGTGCCAGCAGCTTAACGGGGTTTGTTGGAAACACCATATATTTT
TRBJ2-2 . TRBV10-1 14 TRBD1 CASSATGETGELFF TGCGCCAGCAGCGCTACAGGGGAAACCGGGGAGCTGTTTTTT
TRBJ2-5 . TRBV7-2 14 . CASSLAGGLETQYF TGTGCCAGCAGCTTAGCGGGGGGGCTCGAGACCCAGTACTTC
TRBJ1-1 . TRBV9 15 . CASSATETGNTEAFF TGTGCCAGCAGCGCGACTGAGACAGGGAACACTGAAGCTTTCTTT
TRBJ1-2 . TRBV30 15 TRBD1 CAWSVEGAPFYGYTF TGTGCCTGGAGTGTGGAGGGGGCTCCGTTCTATGGCTACACCTTC
TRBJ2-1 . TRBV5-6 16 TRBD2 CASSLPTHTSDNEQFF TGTGCCAGCAGCCTACCGACACACACTAGCGACAATGAGCAGTTCTTC
TRBJ2-3 . TRBV5-1 17 TRBD2 CASSPLGASGGVNTQYF TGCGCCAGCAGCCCCTTAGGGGCTAGCGGGGGGGTAAATACGCAGTATTTT
TRBJ2-1 . TRBV18 15 TRBD1 CASSPTSTGGNEQFF TGTGCCAGCTCACCAACCTCGACAGGGGGTAATGAGCAGTTCTTC
TRBJ1-1 . TRBV5-1 14 . CASSLGGGHTEAFF TGCGCCAGCAGCTTAGGTGGCGGGCACACTGAAGCTTTCTTT
TRBJ1-1 . TRBV6-2/TRBV6-3 15 . CASSYFFLVETEAFF TGTGCCAGCAGTTACTTTTTCCTCGTTGAGACTGAAGCTTTCTTT
TRBJ1-1 . TRBV6-1 15 TRBD1 CASSEHRGENTEAFF TGTGCCAGCAGTGAACACAGGGGGGAGAACACTGAAGCTTTCTTT
TRBJ2-7 . TRBV12-3/TRBV12-4 12 . CASSRGLYEQYF TGTGCCAGCAGTAGGGGACTTTACGAGCAGTACTTC
TRBJ1-5 . TRBV2 14 . CASSVLTENQPQHF TGTGCCAGCAGTGTCCTGACGGAGAATCAGCCCCAGCATTTT
TRBJ1-4 . TRBV2 13 . CASMAFSAEKLFF TGTGCCAGCATGGCCTTCTCCGCTGAAAAACTGTTTTTT
TRBJ1-2 few TRBV12-3/TRBV12-4 13 . CASSFQAIYGYTF TGTGCCAGCAGTTTTCAGGCGATCTATGGCTACACCTTC
TRBJ2-1 once TRBV28 12 . CASRRGYNEQFF TGTGCCAGCAGGAGGGGGTACAATGAGCAGTTCTTC
TRBJ2-3 . TRBV2 12 . CAGGPRTDTQYF TGTGCAGGAGGGCCCCGCACAGATACGCAGTATTTT
TRBJ1-6 . TRBV18 13 TRBD1 CASSPTGSSPLHF TGTGCCAGCTCACCGACAGGGTCTTCACCCCTCCACTTT
TRBJ2-1 . TRBV7-9 14 TRBD1 CASSSTGGYNEQFF TGTGCCAGCAGCTCGACAGGGGGCTACAATGAGCAGTTCTTC
TRBJ1-5 . TRBV30 14 . CAWSVGGASPPQHF TGTGCCTGGAGTGTGGGGGGGGCCTCGCCGCCCCAGCATTTT
TRBJ1-3 . TRBV5-4 18 TRBD1 CASSLGGGQGSSGNTIYF TGTGCCAGCAGCTTGGGAGGTGGACAGGGTTCCTCTGGAAACACCATATATTTT
TRBJ1-1 . TRBV5-4 15 . CASSSTVGGYTEAFF TGTGCCAGCAGCTCAACGGTCGGAGGGTACACTGAAGCTTTCTTT
TRBJ1-2 . TRBV24-1 13 . CATSAGNLYGYTF TGTGCCACCAGCGCAGGGAACCTATATGGCTACACCTTC
TRBJ1-1 . TRBV6-5 15 . CASSRVGQSNTEAFF TGTGCCAGCAGTCGTGTCGGACAGTCCAACACTGAAGCTTTCTTT
TRBJ1-1 . TRBV30 13 . CAWSGSVRSEAFF TGTGCCTGGAGTGGCTCTGTACGGTCTGAAGCTTTCTTT
TRBJ2-3 . TRBV5-1 15 TRBD1 CASSPRQGATHTQYF TGCGCCAGCAGCCCGCGACAGGGGGCAACACATACGCAGTATTTT
TRBJ1-2 few TRBV7-2 14 . CASSLGTGSYGYTF TGTGCCAGCAGCTTAGGCACAGGCAGCTATGGCTACACCTTC